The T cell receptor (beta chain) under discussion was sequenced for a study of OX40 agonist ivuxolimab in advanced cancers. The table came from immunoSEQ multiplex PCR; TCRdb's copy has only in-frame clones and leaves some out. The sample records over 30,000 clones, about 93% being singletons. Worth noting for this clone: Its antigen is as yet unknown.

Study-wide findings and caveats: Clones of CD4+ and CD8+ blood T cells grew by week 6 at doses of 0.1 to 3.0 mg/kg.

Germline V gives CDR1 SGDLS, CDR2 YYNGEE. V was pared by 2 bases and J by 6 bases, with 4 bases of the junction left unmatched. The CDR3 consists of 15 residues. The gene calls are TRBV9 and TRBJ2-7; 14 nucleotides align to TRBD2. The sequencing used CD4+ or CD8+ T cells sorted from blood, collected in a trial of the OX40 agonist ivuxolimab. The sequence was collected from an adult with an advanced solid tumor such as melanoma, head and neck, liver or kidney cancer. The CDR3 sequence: CASSVGTSGRTEQYF. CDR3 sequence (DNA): TGTGCCAGCAGCGTTGGGACTAGCGGGAGAACCGAGCAGTACTTC.